What follows are 12 T cell receptor beta chains derived from one specimen sequenced in a study of blood T cells in healthy people across ages (dated by TCRdb to between 2014 and 2017). Library generation was performed with 5' RACE. Reads for this sample came from an Illumina HiSeq 2500. A second PCR of roughly 6 to 11 cycles was performed with a sample-barcoded 5' primer and a J-beta primer mix. TCRdb applied fastp at Q25 and MiXCR to the public reads, then kept only in-frame beta chains. One record per CDR3 amino acid sequence lists the most common genes and DNA. The sample table holds 780,000 or so distinct CDR3 sequences, of which around half were seen once. The leading ten clones occupy approximately 41% of the sample. Sample: blood. Every receptor here comes from an elderly man in good health.

In this sample, this clonotype turned up once. This chain uses TRBV10-3 with TRBJ1-2; D is possibly TRBD1 (5 bases). V was trimmed by 4 bases and J by 7 bases, leaving 13 bases between them. The V gene's germline CDR1 is ENHRY and CDR2 SYGVKD. This CDR3 spans 13 amino acids. The CDR3 sequence: CAISGRDGAGYTF. CDR3 coding DNA: TGTGCCATCAGTGGCCGGGACGGGGCTGGCTACACCTTC.

This clonotype was observed once. V usage is TRBV27 and J usage is TRBJ2-7; weak D call: TRBD2 (5 bases). This CDR3 region has 15 residues. The germline V and J ends were trimmed by 4 bases and 2 bases, with 15 bases remaining between them. Germline lookup yields CDR1 MNHEY and CDR2 SMNVEV (reference sequence). CDR3 bases: TGTGCCAGCAGTTCGGGGAAGACTTGGGCCTACGAGCAGTACTTC. It translates to CASSSGKTWAYEQYF.

The chain is built from TRBV27 and TRBJ2-4; TRBD2 matches at 7 bases. Germline assignment: CDR1 MNHEY and CDR2 SMNVEV (reference sequence). The V segment lost 5 bases and the J segment 15 bases; nucleotides outside the gene matches: 13. This CDR3 has 13 amino acids. DNA for the CDR3: TGTGCCAGCAGTCCAATCGTTCGGGGGGTAAGGTACTTC. This gives the protein CASSPIVRGVRYF.

The chain links TRBV4-1 to TRBJ2-1; 13 bases agree with TRBD2. CDR3 length: 19 amino acids. The germline gives CDR1 MGHRA, CDR2 YSYEKL. Trimming cost V 3 bases and J 0 bases; bases outside gene matches: 8. CDR3 region: CASSHLTSGRSSSYNEQFF. The CDR3 DNA reads as TGCGCCAGCAGCCATCTGACTAGCGGGAGGTCCAGCTCCTACAATGAGCAGTTCTTC.

The CDR3 sequence: CASSLGLATYNEQYF. The CDR3 coding sequence is TGCGCCAGCAGCTTGGGGCTAGCGACCTACAATGAGCAGTACTTC. The chain links TRBV5-1 to TRBJ2-4; maybe TRBD2 (6 bases). Trimming took off 0 bases at V and 13 bases at J, with 20 bases between the two ends. The CDR3 contains 15 residues. Germline V gene lookup returns CDR1 SGHRS and CDR2 YFSETQ.

Only a few counts were recorded for this clonotype. This chain connects TRBV7-2 to TRBJ2-3; D may match TRBD1 or TRBD2 (5 bases each). Germline-derived CDR1 and CDR2 are SGHTA and FQGNSA. Between the trimmed V and J ends, which lost 5 bases and 2 bases, there was a span of 8 bases. This CDR3 has 13 residues. CDR3 sequence reads: CASSGTNTDTQYF. The CDR3 DNA is TGTGCCAGCAGCGGGACGAACACAGATACGCAGTATTTT.

In this sample, this clonotype turned up a few times. The chain employs TRBV4-1 and TRBJ2-3; unclear D gene. This CDR3 spans 16 amino acids. The ends were cut back, 1 base at V and 0 bases at J, with 11 bases in the middle. In germline, CDR1 is MGHRA, CDR2 YSYEKL. CDR3 coding DNA: TGCGCCAGCAGCCAAGGTCCGGGCACCAGCACAGATACGCAGTATTTT. This encodes CASSQGPGTSTDTQYF.

This clonotype was observed at least ten times. The chain employs TRBV6-6 and TRBJ2-3; perhaps D is TRBD1 or TRBD2 (6 bases each). CDR3 length: 14 amino acids. Trimming cost V 6 bases and J 8 bases, with 18 bases left between them. In germline, CDR1 is MNHNY, CDR2 SVGAGI (reference sequence). This CDR3 reads CASRREQQGGTQYF. The CDR3 nucleotides read TGTGCCAGCAGACGCGAGCAACAGGGAGGTACGCAGTATTTT.

This clonotype showed up many times. The V gene is TRBV5-1, the J gene TRBJ2-1; no definite D call. The V gene's germline CDR1 is SGHRS and CDR2 YFSETQ. V was clipped by 4 bases and J by 5 bases, with 22 bases between them. CDR3 length: 17 residues. The CDR3 loop is CASSPMDRTLTNNEQFF. The DNA of the CDR3 is TGCGCCAGCAGCCCAATGGATAGGACCCTAACCAACAATGAGCAGTTCTTC. Combining the CDR3 with reference TRBV5-1 and TRBJ2-1 gives the whole variable domain KAGVTQTPRYLIKTRGQQVTLSCSPISGHRSVSWYQQTPGQGLQFLFEYFSETQRNKGNFPGRFSGRQFSNSRSEMNVSTLELGDSALYLCASSPMDRTLTNNEQFFGPGTRLTVL.

J is TRBJ2-1 and V is TRBV20-1; a weak D match, TRBD2 (6 bases). The V gene's germline CDR1 is DFQATT and CDR2 SNEGSKA (reference sequence). V lost 3 bases, J lost 12 bases, and 24 bases lay in between. The CDR3 has 15 amino acids. The CDR3 loop reads CSASPSGTLRRGQFF. The CDR3 DNA reads as TGCAGTGCTAGCCCCTCCGGGACTCTCAGGCGGGGGCAGTTCTTC.

Worth noting for this clonotype: The germline gene is not matched at one end of the junction; a read error may be the cause. The rearrangement joins TRBV5-1 to TRBJ2-3, with 7 bases fitting TRBD2. The CDR3 sequence is 14 residues long. Looked up from germline, CDR1 is SGHRS and CDR2 is YFSETQ. The chain's CDR3 is CVSSLEGTTSYAYF. In DNA form, the CDR3 reads TGCGTCAGCAGCTTGGAAGGGACTACCTCATACGCGTATTTT. The entire variable domain, with the rest obtained from reference TRBV5-1 and TRBJ2-3, is as follows: KAGVTQTPRYLIKTRGQQVTLSCSPISGHRSVSWYQQTPGQGLQFLFEYFSETQRNKGNFPGRFSGRQFSNSRSEMNVSTLELGDSALYLCVSSLEGTTSYAYFGPGTRLTVL.

V and J are TRBV18 and TRBJ2-7, with unresolved D. V lost 3 bases to trimming and J lost 0 bases, with 15 bases between them. The V gene's germline CDR1 is KGHSH and CDR2 LQKENI. The CDR3 totals 16 residues. The CDR3 DNA sequence: TGTGCCAGCTCACCTCTCACGGGTATAAGCTCCTACGAGCAGTACTTC. Protein sequence: CASSPLTGISSYEQYF.